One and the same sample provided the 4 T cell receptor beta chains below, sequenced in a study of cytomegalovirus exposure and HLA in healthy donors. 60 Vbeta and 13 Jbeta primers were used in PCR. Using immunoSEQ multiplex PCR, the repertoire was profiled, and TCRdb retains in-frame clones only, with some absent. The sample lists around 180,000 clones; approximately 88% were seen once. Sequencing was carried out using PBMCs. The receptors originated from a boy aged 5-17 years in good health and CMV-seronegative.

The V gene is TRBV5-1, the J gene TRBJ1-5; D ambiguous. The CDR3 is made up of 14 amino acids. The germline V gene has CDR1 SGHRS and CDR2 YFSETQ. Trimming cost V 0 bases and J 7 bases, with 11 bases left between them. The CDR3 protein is CASSLAGIEQPQHF. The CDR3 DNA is TGCGCCAGCAGCTTGGCCGGGATCGAGCAGCCCCAGCATTTT.

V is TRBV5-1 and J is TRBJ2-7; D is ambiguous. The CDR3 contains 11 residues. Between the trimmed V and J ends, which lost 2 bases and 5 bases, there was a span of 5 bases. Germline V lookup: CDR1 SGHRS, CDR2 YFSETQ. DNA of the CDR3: TGCGCCAGCAGCTTTTCTAACGAGCAGTACTTC. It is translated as CASSFSNEQYF.

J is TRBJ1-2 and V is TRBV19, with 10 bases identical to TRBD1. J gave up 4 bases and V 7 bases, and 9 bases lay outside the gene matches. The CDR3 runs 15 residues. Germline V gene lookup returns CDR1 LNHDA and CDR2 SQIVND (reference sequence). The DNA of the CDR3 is TGTGCCAGTATTCAACGGGACAGGGGTGGCTATGGCTACACCTTC. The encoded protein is CASIQRDRGGYGYTF.

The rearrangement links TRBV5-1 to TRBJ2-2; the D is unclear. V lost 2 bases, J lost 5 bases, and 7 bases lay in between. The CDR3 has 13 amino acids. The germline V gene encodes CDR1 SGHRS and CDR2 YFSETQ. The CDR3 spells CASSFTETGELFF. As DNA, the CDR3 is TGCGCCAGCAGCTTTACTGAGACCGGGGAGCTGTTTTTT.